One sample yielded the 27 T cell receptor beta chains listed below, sequenced in a study of T-cell reconstitution after alpha-beta-depleted transplantation in children. TCRbeta library preparation incorporated unique molecular identifiers. In TCRdb, the PCR reads were re-called with MiXCR into one record per CDR3 protein. The sample has about 260,000 distinct CDR3 sequences, 6.5% to 10% seen once. The sample consisted of PBMCs, mostly from graft donor cells, taken 180 days after TCRalphabeta/CD19-depleted stem cell transplant. The source is a male patient younger than 18 who had a stem cell transplant for acute lymphoblastic leukemia, so the T cells may come from the graft donor.

This clonotype was counted ten times or more. The chain employs TRBV5-6 and TRBJ2-4; no definite D call. The length of the CDR3 is 12 residues. Germline V gene data show CDR1 as SGHDT and CDR2 as YYEEEE. V gave up 0 bases and J gave up 6 bases, with 4 bases separating them. CDR3 sequence (DNA): TGTGCCAGCAGCTTGGCAGGAAACATTCAGTACTTC. Its protein is CASSLAGNIQYF.

This clonotype showed up many times. The chain joins TRBV6-1 to TRBJ2-5; 12 bases are a match to TRBD2. This CDR3 is built from 16 residues. V trimming: 8 bases; J trimming: 6 bases; junction bases outside the gene matches: 13. Germline CDR1 reads MNHNS; CDR2 reads SASEGT. The CDR3 bases are TGTGCCAGCTCGCGGGCTAGCGGGGGGGCGGGAAAGACCCAGTACTTC. Its protein product is CASSRASGGAGKTQYF.

Regarding this clonotype: A much larger clone differs by one base, so this may be a read error. The V call is TRBV12-3 or TRBV12-4, the J call TRBJ2-7, with a tentative D call TRBD1 (6 bases). There are 16 residues in the CDR3. This chain's CDR3 is CASSPPRGRAAYEQYF. The DNA of the CDR3 is TGTGCCAGCAGTCCACCCAGGGGTAGGGCAGCGTACGAGCAGTATTTC.

This clonotype was seen many times. The genes are TRBV16 and TRBJ1-5, with D uncertain. The CDR3 totals 15 residues. The germline V and J ends were trimmed by 4 bases and 3 bases, with 13 bases remaining between them. Germline lookup yields CDR1 KGHSY and CDR2 FQNENV. This chain's CDR3 is CASSPRRGINQPQHF. The CDR3 DNA follows: TGTGCCAGCAGCCCCAGGAGAGGGATCAATCAGCCCCAGCATTTT.

This clonotype was seen ten or more times. The chain has TRBV5-6 and TRBJ1-1; 7 nucleotides match TRBD1. CDR3 length: 12 amino acids. The ends lost 4 bases at V and 11 bases at J; junction bases unmatched: 8. The germline V gene encodes CDR1 SGHDT and CDR2 YYEEEE. Here the CDR3 DNA reads TGTGCCAGCAGCCTCCCGACAGGGCCGGCTTTCTTT. Translating it yields CASSLPTGPAFF.

On this clonotype itself: Since a much larger clone is just one base distant, this may be a read error. V usage is TRBV20-1 and J usage is TRBJ2-1, with TRBD2 matching over 10 bases. The CDR3 runs 17 residues. Looked up from germline, CDR1 is DFQATT and CDR2 is SNEGSKA (reference sequence). CDR3 nucleotides: TGCAGTGCTAGAGCCCTAGCGGGAGATTGGTCCTACAATGACCAGTTCTTC. Its protein product is CSARALAGDWSYNDQFF.

This clonotype was detected many times. The rearrangement uses TRBV12-3 or TRBV12-4 and TRBJ1-3; 8 bases line up with TRBD1. The CDR3 loop spans 15 amino acids. Unmatched junction bases numbered 2, after V lost 0 bases and J lost 4 bases. This CDR3 is CASSLATGAGNTIYF. The CDR3 DNA follows: TGTGCCAGCAGTTTAGCGACAGGGGCAGGAAACACCATATATTTT.

This clonotype came up many times. The chain employs TRBV10-2 and TRBJ1-5; no definite D call. The germline CDR1 and CDR2 sequences are WSHSY and SAAADI. V was trimmed by 3 bases and J by 8 bases, leaving 14 bases between them. This CDR3 is 14 amino acids long. The CDR3 DNA is TGCGCCAGCAGTGAATCCAGGCCTTGGGAGCCCCAGCATTTT. Its protein product is CASSESRPWEPQHF.

This clonotype was detected ten times or more. The rearrangement joins TRBV12-3 or TRBV12-4 to TRBJ2-3; D unclear. The CDR3 totals 15 residues. Deletions cut 6 bases from V and 5 bases from J, with 18 bases between. CDR3 residues: CASSPFPEDEDTQYF. The CDR3 coding sequence is TGTGCCAGCAGCCCCTTTCCAGAGGACGAAGATACGCAGTATTTT.

The chain couples TRBV28 to TRBJ2-1; the match to TRBD2 covers 10 bases. The trim removed 8 bases at V and 6 bases at J, leaving 13 bases unmatched. CDR3 length: 16 amino acids. Germline V lookup: CDR1 MDHEN, CDR2 SYDVKM. The CDR3 loop is CASSTGGASGSNEQFF. The CDR3 DNA reads TGTGCCAGCTCAACCGGGGGAGCTAGCGGGAGCAATGAGCAGTTCTTC. The variable domain in full, with the rest retrieved from reference TRBV28 and TRBJ2-1, is DVKVTQSSRYLVKRTGEKVFLECVQDMDHENMFWYRQDPGLGLRLIYFSYDVKMKEKGDIPEGYSVSREKKERFSLILESASTNQTSMYLCASSTGGASGSNEQFFGPGTRLTVL.

This clonotype appeared many times. This rearrangement joins TRBV6-1 to TRBJ1-1; D remains unclear. Germline assignment: CDR1 MNHNS and CDR2 SASEGT. This CDR3 spans 12 amino acids. V was trimmed by 4 bases and J by 11 bases, leaving 14 bases between them. As DNA, the CDR3 is TGTGCCAGCAGTGCCATGGGTATTAGGGCTTTCTTT. Translation: CASSAMGIRAFF.

The table lists this clonotype with many counts. V gene TRBV20-1 combines with J gene TRBJ1-1; D gene uncertain. The CDR3 consists of 15 residues. The germline gives CDR1 DFQATT, CDR2 SNEGSKA (reference sequence). V lost 7 bases and J 4 bases, leaving 22 bases between the germline ends. The DNA of the CDR3 is TGCAGTGTAAGAAGTGCACAACAAAGGATCACTGAAGCTTTCTTT. Its protein product is CSVRSAQQRITEAFF.

This clonotype was seen repeatedly, ten times or more. The V call is TRBV2, the J call TRBJ2-3, with unresolved D. The V gene's germline CDR1 is SNHLY and CDR2 FYNNEI. The germline V and J ends were trimmed by 6 bases and 6 bases, with 13 bases remaining between them. The CDR3 is 13 amino acids. The DNA for the CDR3 is TGTGCCAGCAGGCCTTTCGTTCGGGATACGCAGTATTTT. Amino acid sequence: CASRPFVRDTQYF.

This clonotype was seen at least ten times. V is TRBV6-5 and J is TRBJ2-5, with 12 bases that match TRBD2. Germline loops: CDR1 MNHEY, CDR2 SVGAGI. CDR3 length: 16 residues. The trim removed 6 bases at V and 5 bases at J, leaving 10 bases unmatched. The CDR3 reads CASRRLAGAGRETQYF. The CDR3 nucleotides are TGTGCCAGCAGACGACTAGCGGGGGCGGGGAGGGAGACCCAGTACTTC.

The chain uses TRBV12-3 or TRBV12-4 and TRBJ1-3; D possibly corresponds to TRBD1 (6 bases). The CDR3 spans 19 residues. CDR3 residues: CTCSFWTQGPKGTGNTIYF. The DNA for the CDR3 is TGTACCTGCAGTTTTTGGACACAGGGACCCAAGGGGACGGGAAACACCATATATTTT.

This clonotype has only a few counts. The chain employs TRBV5-1 and TRBJ1-1, with 10 bases that match TRBD1. V gave up 4 bases and J gave up 3 bases; unmatched junction bases: 12. The CDR3 spans 17 residues. From germline, CDR1 is SGHRS and CDR2 YFSETQ. CDR3 loop: CASSGGTGENVYTEAFF. Here the CDR3 DNA reads TGCGCCAGCAGCGGAGGGACAGGGGAAAATGTGTACACTGAAGCTTTCTTT.

In its sample, this clonotype was seen a few times. This sequence joins TRBV5-4 and TRBJ2-6; D uncertain. The CDR3 length is 16 residues. The germline V gene has CDR1 SGHNT and CDR2 YYREEE (reference sequence). Trimming removed 2 bases at V and 0 bases at J, with 9 bases between. CDR3 in amino acids: CASSLRVLSGANVLTF. CDR3 nucleotides: TGTGCCAGCAGCTTACGAGTCCTCTCTGGGGCCAACGTCCTGACTTTC. The whole variable domain, filled in from reference TRBV5-4 and TRBJ2-6, reads ETGVTQSPTHLIKTRGQQVTLRCSSQSGHNTVSWYQQALGQGPQFIFQYYREEENGRGNFPPRFSGLQFPNYSSELNVNALELDDSALYLCASSLRVLSGANVLTFGAGSRLTVL.

This clonotype is a singleton in its sample. Given a much more abundant clone one base away, this may be a read error. The chain joins TRBV7-6 to TRBJ2-3, with TRBD2 identical over 7 bases. V trimming: 4 bases; J trimming: 3 bases; junction bases outside the gene matches: 19. This CDR3 comprises 19 residues. Germline CDR1 SGHVS, CDR2 FNYEAQ. CDR3 nucleotide sequence: TGTGCCAGCAGCTCACTAGCGAGGGAGCCCCACCCTAGGACAGATACGCAGTATTTT. Translated, it gives CASSSLAREPHPRTDTQYF.

This clonotype was seen at least ten times. The J gene is TRBJ2-2, the V gene TRBV24-1, with unresolved D. V was pared by 1 base and J by 6 bases, with 5 bases between. Germline loops: CDR1 KGHDR, CDR2 SFDVKD. The CDR3 sequence is 13 residues long. DNA of the CDR3: TGTGCCACCAGTGATTTAGTATCCGGGGAGCTGTTTTTT. Translation: CATSDLVSGELFF.

This clonotype has a count of ten or more. The CDR3 bases are TGCAGTGCTAGCCGGGATCTCGGGGAGCAGTACTTC. Translated, it gives CSASRDLGEQYF. The rearrangement uses TRBV20-1 and TRBJ2-7; maybe TRBD2 (5 bases). This CDR3 is built from 12 residues. V was pared by 3 bases and J by 7 bases, with 13 bases between. Germline assignment: CDR1 DFQATT and CDR2 SNEGSKA (reference sequence).

In its sample, this clonotype was seen many times. This sequence joins TRBV24-1 and TRBJ2-1; 9 bases are a match to TRBD1. The germline V gene encodes CDR1 KGHDR and CDR2 SFDVKD. The CDR3 runs 15 residues. J was trimmed by 4 bases and V by 4 bases; bases with no gene match: 4. CDR3 DNA sequence: TGTGCCACCAGTGAAGCGGGACAGGGATACAATGAGCAGTTCTTC. The encoded protein is CATSEAGQGYNEQFF.

This clonotype was detected ten times or more. This chain connects TRBV28 to TRBJ2-1, with TRBD2 matching 11 bases. The CDR3 contains 13 residues. CDR1 is MDHEN, CDR2 SYDVKM, per germline. V was pared by 4 bases and J by 15 bases, with 8 bases of the junction left unmatched. The CDR3 DNA reads as TGTGCCAGCAGTTATACTAGCGGGAGTTTTGCGTTCTTC. Its translation: CASSYTSGSFAFF.

This clonotype was counted only a few times. The rearrangement joins TRBV12-3 or TRBV12-4 to TRBJ2-5, with D perhaps matching TRBD1 or TRBD2 (5 bases each). The V gene lost 6 bases and the J gene lost 4 bases, with 12 bases spanning the gap. This CDR3 is built from 13 residues. The CDR3, as DNA: TGTGCCAGCAGCACCCTGAGGGGAGAGACCCAGTACTTC. It codes for CASSTLRGETQYF.

The table lists this clonotype with many counts. The V call is TRBV3-1, the J call TRBJ1-5, with D possibly TRBD1 on 5 matching bases. The CDR3 has 16 residues. Trimming shortened V by 0 bases and J by 7 bases, and 16 bases separated the two germline ends. Germline V gives CDR1 LGHDT, CDR2 YNNKEL (reference sequence). Written as DNA, the CDR3 is TGTGCCAGCAGCCAAGATGGCGGCCAGGGAGGCCAGCCCCAGCATTTT. It translates to CASSQDGGQGGQPQHF.

This clonotype was seen more than once but under ten times. The chain has TRBV18 and TRBJ2-5, with D tentatively TRBD2 (6 bases). Germline V gene data show CDR1 as KGHSH and CDR2 as LQKENI. V dropped 3 bases and J dropped 0 bases, with 17 bases sitting between them. There are 17 residues in the CDR3. The CDR3 DNA sequence: TGTGCCAGCTCACCGATGGACTGGGGGAGGAACCAAGAGACCCAGTACTTC. Protein product: CASSPMDWGRNQETQYF.

This clonotype came up many times. The rearrangement uses TRBV5-1 and TRBJ2-7, with D possibly matching TRBD1 (6 bases). V was clipped by 0 bases and J by 4 bases, with 11 bases between them. The CDR3 sequence is 14 residues long. Germline values: CDR1 SGHRS, CDR2 YFSETQ. In DNA form, the CDR3 reads TGCGCCAGCAGCTTGGCTCAGGGGCGATACGAGCAGTACTTC. It yields the protein CASSLAQGRYEQYF.

This clonotype was picked up many times. V and J are TRBV28 and TRBJ2-1, with a tentative D call TRBD1 (6 bases). Looked up from germline, CDR1 is MDHEN and CDR2 is SYDVKM. The CDR3 loop spans 15 amino acids. Trimming left V 6 bases short and J 10 bases short, with 22 bases between. The CDR3 loop is CASSSPSSGAGEQFF. DNA of the CDR3: TGTGCCAGCAGCTCCCCCAGCTCAGGGGCCGGGGAGCAGTTCTTC.